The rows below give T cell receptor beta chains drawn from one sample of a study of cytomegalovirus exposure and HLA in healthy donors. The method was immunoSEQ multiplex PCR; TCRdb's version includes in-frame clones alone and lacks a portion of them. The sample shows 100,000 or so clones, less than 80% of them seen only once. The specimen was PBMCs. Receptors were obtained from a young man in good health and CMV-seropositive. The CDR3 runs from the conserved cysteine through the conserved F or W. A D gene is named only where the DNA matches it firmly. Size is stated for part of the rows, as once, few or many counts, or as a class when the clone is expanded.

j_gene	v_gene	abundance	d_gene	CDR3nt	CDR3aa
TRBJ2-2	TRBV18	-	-	TGTGCCAGCTCACCCCTAGCGAACACCGGGGAGCTGTTTTTT	CASSPLANTGELFF
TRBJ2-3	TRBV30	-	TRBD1	TGTGCCTGGAGGAACCGGGACAGGAGCACAGATACGCAGTATTTT	CAWRNRDRSTDTQYF
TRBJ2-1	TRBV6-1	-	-	TGTGCCAGCAGTTCAGACAGGAGTTACAATGAGCAGTTCTTC	CASSSDRSYNEQFF
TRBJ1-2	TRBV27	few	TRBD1	TGTGCCAGCACCAATCCGGGGACAGGGATTGGCTACACCTTC	CASTNPGTGIGYTF
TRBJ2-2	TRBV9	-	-	TGTGCCAGCAGCCCAACGGGGGGCCAGAACACCGGGGAGCTGTTTTTT	CASSPTGGQNTGELFF
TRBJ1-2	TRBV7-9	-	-	TGTGCCAGCAGCTTAGCGGTGGGGGGTTATGGCTACACCTTC	CASSLAVGGYGYTF
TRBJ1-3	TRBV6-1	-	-	TGTGCCAGCAGTGCTCACAGGGAGTCTGGAAACACCATATATTTT	CASSAHRESGNTIYF
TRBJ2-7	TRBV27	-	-	TGTGCCAGCAGTTTCCCGGGAAGCTACGAGCAGTACTTC	CASSFPGSYEQYF
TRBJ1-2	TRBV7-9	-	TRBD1	TGTGCCAGCAGCCCGACAGGGACTCGATTTCGTTATGGCTACACCTTC	CASSPTGTRFRYGYTF
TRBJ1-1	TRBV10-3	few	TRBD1	TGTGCCATCAGCCGAGGGGCGGACAGGGACACTGAAGCTTTCTTT	CAISRGADRDTEAFF
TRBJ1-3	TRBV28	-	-	TGTGCCAGCAGCCCCTTGGGAGGGGGCTCTGGAAACACCATATATTTT	CASSPLGGGSGNTIYF
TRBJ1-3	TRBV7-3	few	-	TGTGCCAGCAGCTGGCAGGGGTTCCAGAGCTCTGGAAACACCATATATTTT	CASSWQGFQSSGNTIYF
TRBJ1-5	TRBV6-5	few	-	TGTGCCAGCAGTTTGGACAGTAGCAATCAGCCCCAGCATTTT	CASSLDSSNQPQHF
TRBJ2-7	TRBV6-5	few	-	TGTGCCAGCAGGGCCGCAGGGCCCCCCTACGAGCAGTACTTC	CASRAAGPPYEQYF
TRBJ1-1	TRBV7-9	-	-	TGTGCCAGCAGCCTTGCAGGCGACACTGAAGCTTTCTTT	CASSLAGDTEAFF